The 4 T cell receptor beta chains presented below share a single source sample, sequenced in a study of PD-1 blockade in classical Hodgkin lymphoma. TCRdb's copy holds only in-frame clones and misses some; the assay was immunoSEQ multiplex PCR. The table lists under 110,000 clones, roughly 90% of them singletons, with 6.6% in the top ten. Each and every patient relapsed after autologous stem cell transplantation, and patients got differing brentuximab vedotin exposure. The starting material was peripheral blood mononuclear cells (PBMCs), obtained before the second cycle of nivolumab. The receptors derive from a human donor with classical Hodgkin lymphoma.

This sequence joins TRBV9 and TRBJ2-5; tentative D call: TRBD1 (5 bases). Trimming cost V 0 bases and J 5 bases, with 17 bases left between them. Germline V gene lookup returns CDR1 SGDLS and CDR2 YYNGEE. CDR3 size: 16 residues. The CDR3 bases are TGTGCCAGCAGCGTAGATCTCGCAGGGCCAGGGGAGACCCAGTACTTC. Translated, it gives CASSVDLAGPGETQYF. The complete variable domain, with remaining parts taken from reference TRBV9 and TRBJ2-5, reads DSGVTQTPKHLITATGQRVTLRCSPRSGDLSVYWYQQSLDQGLQFLIQYYNGEERAKGNILERFSAQQFPDLHSELNLSSLELGDSALYFCASSVDLAGPGETQYFGPGTRLLVL.

The CDR3 coding sequence is TGTGCCAGCAGCTTAGGGACCAGCACAGATACGCAGTATTTT. Translated: CASSLGTSTDTQYF. The chain joins TRBV7-7 to TRBJ2-3; D is unclear. In germline, CDR1 is SSHAT, CDR2 FNYEAQ (reference sequence). The CDR3 is 14 amino acids. V was cut by 1 base and J by 0 bases, with 5 bases left in between.

This sequence joins TRBV28 and TRBJ1-1; possible D gene TRBD1, 5 bases. The germline gives CDR1 MDHEN, CDR2 SYDVKM. The V and J ends lost 4 bases and 4 bases respectively, with 7 bases between them. This CDR3 spans 12 amino acids. The CDR3 DNA sequence: TGTGCCAGCAGTTCCCAGGGCACTGAAGCTTTCTTT. Protein: CASSSQGTEAFF.

J is TRBJ2-2 and V is TRBV28; 11 bases fit TRBD2. The CDR3 contains 18 residues. Germline assignment: CDR1 MDHEN and CDR2 SYDVKM. After removal of 7 bases from V and 3 bases from J, the junction contained 13 bases not matched to a gene. CDR3 sequence: CASISWASGGTDTGELFF. CDR3 DNA sequence: TGTGCCAGCATATCATGGGCTAGCGGGGGGACTGACACCGGGGAGCTGTTTTTT.